These 27 T cell receptor beta chains were sequenced from one sample in a study of T cells in Graves' hyperthyroidism and ophthalmopathy. Amplification of TCR beta CDR3 regions was performed using RNA transcripts as template. In the first-round RT-PCR of the TCR CDR3, the HTBI primer set was used. TCRdb re-analysed the multiplex PCR reads in MiXCR, keeping a single row per CDR3 protein. The data show 600,000 to 850,000 distinct CDR3 sequences, with approximately 18% seen just once and 16% held by the top ten. The sample was blood. These receptors were collected from a woman in her forties or fifties with Graves' hyperthyroidism that later progressed to Graves' ophthalmopathy.

In its sample, this clonotype was seen a few times. The chain links TRBV29-1 to TRBJ1-1, with 11 bases aligning to TRBD1. The CDR3 is 14 amino acids. The trim removed 7 bases at V and 5 bases at J, leaving 9 bases unmatched. From germline, CDR1 is SQVTM and CDR2 ANQGSEA. The CDR3 reads CSAPPGQGATEAFF. The CDR3 coding sequence is TGCAGCGCCCCCCCAGGACAGGGGGCAACTGAAGCTTTCTTT.

This clonotype was picked up many times. The chain combines TRBV3-1 with TRBJ1-5, with unresolved D. V gave up 8 bases and J gave up 4 bases, with 12 bases separating them. This CDR3 region has 13 residues. CDR1 LGHDT and CDR2 YNNKEL come from the germline V gene (reference sequence). The CDR3 loop is CASADRSNQPQHF. CDR3 sequence (DNA): TGTGCCAGCGCGGACCGGTCTAATCAGCCCCAGCATTTT. Looking up the rest from reference TRBV3-1 and TRBJ1-5 gives the full variable domain: DTAVSQTPKYLVTQMGNDKSIKCEQNLGHDTMYWYKQDSKKFLKIMFSYNNKELIINETVPNRFSPKSPDKAHLNLHINSLELGDSAVYFCASADRSNQPQHFGDGTRLSIL.

This chain uses TRBV20-1 with TRBJ1-3; D is possibly TRBD1 (6 bases). V was shortened by 5 bases and J by 4 bases, with 15 bases between the two germline ends. The CDR3 totals 14 residues. Germline lookup yields CDR1 DFQATT and CDR2 SNEGSKA (reference sequence). The DNA for the CDR3 is TGCAGTGCTGGGAATACAGGGAAAGGAAACACCATATATTTT. Amino acid sequence: CSAGNTGKGNTIYF.

There are many counts of this clonotype. The J gene is TRBJ2-3, the V gene TRBV12-3 or TRBV12-4, with a weak D call TRBD2 (6 bases). Trimming cost V 3 bases and J 6 bases, with 13 bases left between them. This CDR3 has 14 residues. The CDR3 is CASSLAGIRDTQYF. The CDR3 DNA reads as TGTGCCAGCAGTTTGGCGGGGATCAGGGATACGCAGTATTTT.

This clonotype was observed at least ten times. The chain joins TRBV12-3 or TRBV12-4 to TRBJ1-5, with D hard to call. Between the trimmed V and J ends, which lost 5 bases and 6 bases, there was a span of 17 bases. This CDR3 has 15 residues. The chain's CDR3 is CASSPLFGPAQPQHF. For the CDR3, the DNA is TGTGCCAGCAGTCCCCTGTTTGGGCCTGCTCAGCCCCAGCATTTT.

In its sample, this clonotype was seen a few times. The CDR3 bases are TGTGCCACCAGCATCTTGGGAGCGGGCCAAGAGACCCAGTACTTC. It encodes CATSILGAGQETQYF. This chain joins TRBV15 and TRBJ2-5, with a weak D call TRBD2 (6 bases). From germline, CDR1 is LNHNV and CDR2 YYDKDF (reference sequence). Trimming took off 4 bases at V and 1 base at J, with 13 bases between the two ends. This CDR3 comprises 15 residues.

This clonotype appeared many times. This chain joins TRBV12-5 and TRBJ1-1, with 8 bases that match TRBD1. The germline V gene encodes CDR1 LGHNT and CDR2 FRNRAP. V lost 6 bases and J lost 0; bases outside the gene matches: 15. CDR3 length: 18 residues. The CDR3 here is CASGSPETGALMNTEAFF. The DNA of the CDR3 is TGTGCTAGTGGGTCTCCTGAGACAGGGGCACTAATGAACACTGAAGCTTTCTTT. Full variable domain (rest looked up from reference TRBV12-5 and TRBJ1-1): DARVTQTPRHKVTEMGQEVTMRCQPILGHNTVFWYRQTMMQGLELLAYFRNRAPLDDSGMPKDRFSAEMPDATLATLKIQPSEPRDSAVYFCASGSPETGALMNTEAFFGQGTRLTVV.

The chain joins TRBV7-9 to TRBJ2-2; D gene uncertain. V was cut by 2 bases and J by 7 bases, with 8 bases left in between. Germline CDR1 reads SEHNR; CDR2 reads FQNEAQ (reference sequence). The CDR3 consists of 13 residues. CDR3 sequence: CASSLIARGELFF. The CDR3 DNA follows: TGTGCCAGCAGCTTAATTGCACGCGGGGAGCTGTTTTTT.

The chain has TRBV29-1 and TRBJ1-1; 8 bases are shared with TRBD1. Germline V gene data show CDR1 as SQVTM and CDR2 as ANQGSEA. CDR3 length: 12 amino acids. Trimming removed 3 bases from V and 10 bases from J; junction bases left unmatched: 7. The CDR3 spells CSVDPDRDRAFF. In DNA form, the CDR3 reads TGCAGCGTTGACCCGGACAGGGATCGAGCTTTCTTT. The variable domain in full, with the rest retrieved from reference TRBV29-1 and TRBJ1-1, is SAVISQKPSRDICQRGTSLTIQCQVDSQVTMMFWYRQQPGQSLTLIATANQGSEATYESGFVIDKFPISRPNLTFSTLTVSNMSPEDSSIYLCSVDPDRDRAFFGQGTRLTVV.

A word on this clonotype: One end of the junction varies from germline; a read error may be responsible. The chain has TRBV5-1 and TRBJ2-7; 7 bases line up with TRBD2. The germline CDR1 and CDR2 sequences are SGHRS and YFSETQ. There are 15 residues in the CDR3. In DNA form, the CDR3 reads TGTGCCAGCAGCCGCGCTAGCGGCTTCCTCTACGAGCAGTACTTC. It specifies CASSRASGFLYEQYF.

The chain joins TRBV12-3 or TRBV12-4 to TRBJ1-5; 10 positions agree with TRBD1. V lost 7 bases, J lost 4 bases, and 7 bases stayed unmatched. The CDR3 loop spans 15 amino acids. CDR3 nucleotide sequence: TGTGCCAGCATTCAGGACAGGGGGTTGAATCAGCCCCAGCATTTT. Amino acid sequence: CASIQDRGLNQPQHF.

The chain joins TRBV11-3 to TRBJ2-1, with D perhaps assigned TRBD1 or TRBD2 (5 bases each). The germline gives CDR1 SGHNT, CDR2 YENEEA. CDR3 length equals 17 residues. Trimming removed 2 bases from V and 2 bases from J, with 16 bases in between. The CDR3 spells CASSLSYGGIAYNEQFF. The CDR3, as DNA: TGTGCCAGCAGCTTATCTTATGGGGGAATAGCCTACAATGAGCAGTTCTTC.

This rearrangement joins TRBV4-1 to TRBJ1-6; the D is unclear. V lost 2 bases to trimming and J lost 2 bases, with 13 bases between them. Germline CDR1 is MGHRA and CDR2 is YSYEKL. The CDR3 has 17 amino acids. CDR3: CASSQTQIEAYNSPLHF. CDR3 nucleotides: TGCGCCAGCAGCCAAACTCAAATCGAAGCCTATAATTCACCCCTCCACTTT.

The chain joins TRBV5-1 to TRBJ1-2, with TRBD1 matching over 9 bases. Trimming at V came to 0 bases and at J to 8 bases, leaving 5 bases not matched to a gene. The CDR3 length is 14 residues. Looked up from germline, CDR1 is SGHRS and CDR2 is YFSETQ. CDR3 nucleotide sequence: TGCGCCAGCAGCTTGGGGGGACAGGGAATCGGCTACACCTTC. As protein: CASSLGGQGIGYTF.

This clonotype was recorded many times. J is TRBJ2-5 and V is TRBV3-1; a weak D match, TRBD2 (6 bases). V dropped 4 bases and J dropped 7 bases, with 28 bases sitting between them. Germline V gene lookup returns CDR1 LGHDT and CDR2 YNNKEL (reference sequence). The CDR3 contains 18 residues. The chain's CDR3 is CASSRIGTSSAGFGTQYF. CDR3 coding DNA: TGTGCCAGCAGCCGCATCGGAACCTCTAGCGCCGGCTTTGGGACCCAGTACTTC.

This clonotype showed up just a few times. This sequence joins TRBV5-1 and TRBJ1-2; a possible D gene is TRBD1 (6 bases). From germline, CDR1 is SGHRS and CDR2 YFSETQ. Trimming stripped 0 bases from V and 10 bases from J, with 7 bases between. This CDR3 comprises 11 residues. CDR3 DNA: TGCGCCAGCAGCTTGGGGACAGCCTACACCTTC. It encodes CASSLGTAYTF. Based on the CDR3 plus reference TRBV5-1 and TRBJ1-2, the full variable domain is KAGVTQTPRYLIKTRGQQVTLSCSPISGHRSVSWYQQTPGQGLQFLFEYFSETQRNKGNFPGRFSGRQFSNSRSEMNVSTLELGDSALYLCASSLGTAYTFGSGTRLTVV.

This clonotype came up many times. The chain employs TRBV4-1 and TRBJ2-7; D could derive from TRBD1 or TRBD2 (5 bases each). The V gene's germline CDR1 is MGHRA and CDR2 YSYEKL. The ends were cut back, 2 bases at V and 2 bases at J, with 13 bases in the middle. This CDR3 contains 15 residues. The CDR3 here is CASSQMELGPYEQYF. CDR3 DNA: TGCGCCAGCAGCCAAATGGAGTTGGGACCCTACGAGCAGTACTTC.

This clonotype was counted at least ten times. This sequence joins TRBV12-3 or TRBV12-4 and TRBJ2-4; tentatively, D is TRBD1 (6 bases). V was cut by 2 bases and J by 3 bases, with 17 bases left in between. The length of the CDR3 is 17 residues. CDR3 nucleotides: TGTGCCAGCAGTTTACGTAGTACAGGGAGAGGCAAAAACATTCAGTACTTC. Its protein product is CASSLRSTGRGKNIQYF.

The chain employs TRBV29-1 and TRBJ2-5; 7 bases map to TRBD1. There are 13 residues in the CDR3. Losses at the gene ends were 7 bases for V and 5 bases for J; bases not matched to a gene: 10. CDR1 is SQVTM, CDR2 ANQGSEA, per germline. This CDR3 is CSGGVTGAETQYF. The CDR3 bases are TGCAGCGGTGGGGTTACAGGGGCCGAGACCCAGTACTTC.

The count of this clonotype is one. The chain combines TRBV19 with TRBJ2-1, with D maybe TRBD2 (7 bases). V was trimmed by 4 bases and J by 2 bases, leaving 12 bases between them. The germline gives CDR1 LNHDA, CDR2 SQIVND (reference sequence). The CDR3 extends over 15 amino acids. This CDR3 reads CASSNEGGPYNEQFF. The CDR3 nucleotides read TGTGCCAGTAGTAATGAGGGGGGGCCCTACAATGAGCAGTTCTTC.

The chain joins TRBV19 to TRBJ1-1; D perhaps matches TRBD1 (6 bases). Trimming stripped 5 bases from V and 0 bases from J, with 13 bases between. Per germline, CDR1 LNHDA and CDR2 SQIVND (reference sequence). This CDR3 has 15 residues. This chain's CDR3 is CASSRTALMNTEAFF. The CDR3, as DNA: TGTGCCAGTAGTCGGACAGCCCTTATGAACACTGAAGCTTTCTTT.

This clonotype was observed a handful of times. The CDR3 nucleotides are TGCAGCGTAGCCGACTCTGGGGCCAACGTCCTGACTTTC. This gives the protein CSVADSGANVLTF. J is TRBJ2-6 and V is TRBV29-1, with D unresolved. The V end lost 6 bases, the J end lost 0 bases, and 6 bases lay between the germline ends. CDR3 length equals 13 residues. Germline V CDR1 and CDR2: SQVTM, ANQGSEA.

This clonotype was seen ten or more times. CDR3 coding DNA: TGCAGTGCTACGGGACAGGGGAACACCGGGGAGCTGTTTTTT. Protein product: CSATGQGNTGELFF. The rearrangement links TRBV20-1 to TRBJ2-2, with 9 bases aligning to TRBD1. This CDR3 has 14 amino acids. Germline CDR1 DFQATT, CDR2 SNEGSKA (reference sequence). Trimming cost V 4 bases and J 1 base; bases outside gene matches: 1.

This clonotype was seen a few times. This chain uses TRBV10-3 with TRBJ2-2; D is unresolved. Trimming stripped 4 bases from V and 2 bases from J, with 11 bases between. CDR1 and CDR2 (germline): ENHRY, SYGVKD. This CDR3 spans 15 amino acids. CDR3 DNA: TGTGCCATCAGTGTAGTCGGGCTTAACACCGGGGAGCTGTTTTTT. Protein sequence: CAISVVGLNTGELFF.

The sample holds many counts of this clonotype. V gene TRBV30 combines with J gene TRBJ1-1, with D perhaps matching TRBD1 (5 bases). The V end lost 8 bases, the J end lost 1 base, and 14 bases lay between the germline ends. Germline-derived CDR1 and CDR2 are GTSNPN and SVGIG (reference sequence). The CDR3 contains 13 residues. CDR3 in amino acids: CAGLGRSNTEAFF. The CDR3 DNA reads as TGTGCCGGCCTGGGACGATCGAACACTGAAGCTTTCTTT.

Note on this clonotype: The missing conserved phenylalanine or tryptophan at the end of this CDR3 makes a read error likely. V is TRBV12-3 or TRBV12-4 and J is TRBJ2-5, with TRBD2 matching over 16 bases. The CDR3 covers 17 residues. V shed 6 bases and J 2 bases; nucleotides not matched to a gene: 6. DNA of the CDR3: TGTGCCAGCAGGTCGGGACTAGCGGGGGGGAAACAAGAGACCCAGTACCCC. This translates into CASRSGLAGGKQETQYP.

The chain recombines TRBV27 with TRBJ1-1; the D gene is possibly TRBD1 (5 bases). The germline V gene has CDR1 MNHEY and CDR2 SMNVEV (reference sequence). V lost 8 bases and J 3 bases, leaving 13 bases between the germline ends. This CDR3 spans 13 amino acids. The CDR3 DNA reads as TGTGCCAGCCGATCGGGGACCCACACTGAAGCTTTCTTT. Translated, it gives CASRSGTHTEAFF.